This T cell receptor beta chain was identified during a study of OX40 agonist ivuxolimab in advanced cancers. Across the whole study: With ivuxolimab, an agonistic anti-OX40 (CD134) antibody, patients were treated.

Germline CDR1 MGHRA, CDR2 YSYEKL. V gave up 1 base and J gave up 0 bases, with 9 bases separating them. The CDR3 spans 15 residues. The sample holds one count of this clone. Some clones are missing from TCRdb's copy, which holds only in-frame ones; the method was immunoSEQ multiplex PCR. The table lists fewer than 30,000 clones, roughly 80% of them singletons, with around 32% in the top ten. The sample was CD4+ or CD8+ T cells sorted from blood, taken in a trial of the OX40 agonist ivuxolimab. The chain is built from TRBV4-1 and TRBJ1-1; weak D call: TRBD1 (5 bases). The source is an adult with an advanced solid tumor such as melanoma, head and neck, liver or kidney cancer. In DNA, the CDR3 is TGCGCCAGCAGCCAAGTCTCAGGGATGAACACTGAAGCTTTCTTT. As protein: CASSQVSGMNTEAFF.